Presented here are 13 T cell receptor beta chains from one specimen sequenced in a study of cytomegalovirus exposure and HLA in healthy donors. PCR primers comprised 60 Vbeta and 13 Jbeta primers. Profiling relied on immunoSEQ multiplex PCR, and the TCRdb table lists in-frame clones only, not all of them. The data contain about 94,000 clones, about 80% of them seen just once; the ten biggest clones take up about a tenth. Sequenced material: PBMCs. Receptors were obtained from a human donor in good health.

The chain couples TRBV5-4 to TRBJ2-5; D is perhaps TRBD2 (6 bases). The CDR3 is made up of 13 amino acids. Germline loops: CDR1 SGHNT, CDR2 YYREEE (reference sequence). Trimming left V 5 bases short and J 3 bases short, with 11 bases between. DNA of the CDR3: TGTGCCAGCAGTACGGGAGCGGAAGAGACCCAGTACTTC. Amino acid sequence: CASSTGAEETQYF.

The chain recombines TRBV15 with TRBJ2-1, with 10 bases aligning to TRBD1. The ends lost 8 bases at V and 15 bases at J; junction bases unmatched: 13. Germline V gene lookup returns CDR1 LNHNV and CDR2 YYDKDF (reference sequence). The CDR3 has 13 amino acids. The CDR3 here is CATGQGGGPAPFF. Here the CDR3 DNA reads TGTGCCACCGGACAGGGGGGAGGACCCGCTCCGTTCTTC.

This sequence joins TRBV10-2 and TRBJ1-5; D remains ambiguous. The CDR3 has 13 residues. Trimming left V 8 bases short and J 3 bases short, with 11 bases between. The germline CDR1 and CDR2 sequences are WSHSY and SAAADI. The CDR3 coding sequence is TGCGCCAGCCAGGCAACTTCCAATCAGCCCCAGCATTTT. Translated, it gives CASQATSNQPQHF.

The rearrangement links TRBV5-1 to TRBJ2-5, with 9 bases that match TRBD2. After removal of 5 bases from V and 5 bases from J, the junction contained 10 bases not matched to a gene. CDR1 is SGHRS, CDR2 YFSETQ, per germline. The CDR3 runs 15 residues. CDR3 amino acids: CASRLPSGTRETQYF. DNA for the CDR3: TGCGCCAGCAGGTTGCCTAGCGGGACCCGGGAGACCCAGTACTTC.

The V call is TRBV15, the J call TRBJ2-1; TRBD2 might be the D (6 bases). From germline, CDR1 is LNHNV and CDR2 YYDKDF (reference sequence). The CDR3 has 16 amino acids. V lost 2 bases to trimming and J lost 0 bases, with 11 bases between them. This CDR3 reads CATSRLSGSSYNEQFF. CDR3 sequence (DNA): TGTGCCACCAGCAGACTCTCCGGGAGCTCCTACAATGAGCAGTTCTTC.

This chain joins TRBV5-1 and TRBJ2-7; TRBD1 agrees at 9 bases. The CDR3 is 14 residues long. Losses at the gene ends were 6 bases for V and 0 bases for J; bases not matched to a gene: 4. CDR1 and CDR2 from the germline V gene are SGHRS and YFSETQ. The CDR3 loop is CASTPGQGSYEQYF. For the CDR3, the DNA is TGCGCCAGCACCCCGGGACAGGGCTCCTACGAGCAGTACTTC.

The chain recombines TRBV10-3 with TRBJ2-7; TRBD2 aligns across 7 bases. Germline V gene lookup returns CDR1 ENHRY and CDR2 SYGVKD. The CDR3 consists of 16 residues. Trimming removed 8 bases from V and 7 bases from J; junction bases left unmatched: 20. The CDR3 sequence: CAIRGDERGLFGEQYF. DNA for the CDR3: TGTGCCATCCGGGGGGACGAGCGGGGCCTTTTTGGGGAGCAGTACTTC.

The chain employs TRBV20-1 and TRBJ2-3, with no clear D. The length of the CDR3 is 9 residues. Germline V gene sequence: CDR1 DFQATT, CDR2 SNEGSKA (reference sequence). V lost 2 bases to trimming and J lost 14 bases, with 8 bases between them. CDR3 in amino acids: CSARNPVYF. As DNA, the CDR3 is TGCAGTGCTAGAAACCCGGTGTATTTT.

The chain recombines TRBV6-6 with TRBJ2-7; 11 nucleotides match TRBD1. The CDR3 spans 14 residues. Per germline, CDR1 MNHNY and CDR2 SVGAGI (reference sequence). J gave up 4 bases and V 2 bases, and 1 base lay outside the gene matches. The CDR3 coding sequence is TGTGCCAGCAGTTACCGGGACAGGGGGTACGAGCAGTACTTC. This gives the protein CASSYRDRGYEQYF.

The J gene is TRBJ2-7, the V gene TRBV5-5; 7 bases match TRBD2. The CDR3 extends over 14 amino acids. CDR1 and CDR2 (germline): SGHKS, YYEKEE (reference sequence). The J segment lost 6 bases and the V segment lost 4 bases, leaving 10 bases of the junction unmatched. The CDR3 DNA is TGTGCCAGCAGCCGTTCCGGGACGGGGGGCGAGCAGTACTTC. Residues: CASSRSGTGGEQYF.

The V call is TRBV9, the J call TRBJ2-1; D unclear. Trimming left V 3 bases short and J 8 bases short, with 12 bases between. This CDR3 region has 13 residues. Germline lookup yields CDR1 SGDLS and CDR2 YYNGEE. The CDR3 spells CASSESERYEQFF. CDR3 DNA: TGTGCCAGCAGCGAGTCGGAGAGGTATGAGCAGTTCTTC.

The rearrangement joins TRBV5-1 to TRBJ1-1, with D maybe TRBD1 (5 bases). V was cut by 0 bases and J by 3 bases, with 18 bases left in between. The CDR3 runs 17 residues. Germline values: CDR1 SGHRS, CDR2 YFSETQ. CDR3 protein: CASSLALLNQGDTEAFF. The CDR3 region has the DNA TGCGCCAGCAGCTTGGCCTTGTTAAACCAAGGGGACACTGAAGCTTTCTTT.

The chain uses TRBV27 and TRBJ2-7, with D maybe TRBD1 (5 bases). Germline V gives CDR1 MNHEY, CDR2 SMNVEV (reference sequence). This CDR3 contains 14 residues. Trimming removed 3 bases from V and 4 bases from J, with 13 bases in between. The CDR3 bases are TGTGCCAGCAGTTTTCTCCAGGGCGGTTACGAGCAGTACTTC. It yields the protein CASSFLQGGYEQYF.